This T cell receptor (beta chain) emerged from a study of human T cells and chemical hapten exposure (dated by TCRdb to about 2021). About the study as a whole: Libraries were pooled for sequencing, and variation in per-sample TCR yields was attributed mainly to small differences in library volumes within the pool. In alopecia patients, the study followed how the peripheral blood TCR repertoire changed in vivo over primary and secondary sensitization to diphenylcyclopropenone (DPC), a hapten. For every blood RNA sample, sequencing covered both the TCR alpha and TCR beta chains. What the study reported, not specific to this receptor: After repeated subsampling, changes were observed in the strength of the expansion versus patch-test correlation and in the threshold at which the correlation became significant. DPC sensitization did not change the number of TCRs with a frequency above 1 in 1000, and there was no evidence of changes in global repertoire structure.

There are 13 amino acids in the CDR3, from cysteine to phenylalanine inclusive. Just CDR3 DNA is preserved here, 39 bases in frame from base 1. Trimming removed 7 bases from V and 6 bases from J; the gene matches leave 9 bases unexplained. CDR1 and CDR2 (SQVTM, ANQGSEA) derive from the germline V gene. Of note for this clonotype: Its antigen remains unidentified. The sample holds no much larger clone one base away, and base qualities are not on file.

Total RNA was isolated from unfractionated whole blood collected in Tempus Blood RNA tubes. As TCR sequencing controls, a handful of healthy volunteers were used, with blood taken at day 0, 2 weeks and 6 weeks. Libraries were prepared through 5' RACE. The reads were generated on an Illumina MiSeq. During library preparation, unique molecular identifiers were attached to individual cDNA molecules so that TCRs could be counted quantitatively and reproducibly. In the authors' own workflow: The median number of TCRs per sample was approximately 98,000, ranging from 23,224 to 690,600. The Decombinator software suite was used to annotate the V, J and CDR3 of the TCR reads. To make PS versus PT1 abundance plots, every sample was subsampled to the same number of TCRs (28,000). Expanded TCRs were defined as absent before sensitization and observed at least eight times at the 2-week time point. The public reads were reprocessed in TCRdb via fastp at Q25 and MiXCR, keeping in-frame beta chains. When rows share a CDR3 protein, they turn into one entry using the most common DNA and genes. TCRdb's processing, not the authors' own work, is the source of the V and J calls. Within this sample are roughly 82,000 distinct CDR3 sequences, with roughly 15% of them counted one time only. Jointly, the top ten make up 6.5% to 7% of the sample.

The sequence is built from TRBV29-1 and TRBJ2-7; 10 central nucleotides agree with TRBD2. The TCR was taken from a female donor in good health. The nucleotide sequence is TGCAGCGCTCAACCAAGGACTAGCGGCGAGCAGTACTTC. It specifies CSAQPRTSGEQYF.